Included here is one T cell receptor beta chain sequence, with context. The germline gives CDR1 SNHLY, CDR2 FYNNEI. The CDR3 consists of 13 residues. The V gene lost 3 bases and the J gene lost 2 bases, with 8 bases spanning the gap. Researchers ran the PCR with 60 Vbeta and 13 Jbeta primers. Sequencing was performed with immunoSEQ multiplex PCR; in TCRdb, only in-frame clones are kept and a portion is missing. The repertoire holds approximately 130,000 clones, with 70% to 75% as singletons. The data were obtained in a study of cytomegalovirus exposure and HLA in healthy donors. Sequencing was done on a sample of PBMCs. This chain links TRBV2 with TRBJ2-7; weak D call: TRBD1 (6 bases). The TCR sequence derives from a man aged 30-40 years in good health and CMV-seronegative. The CDR3 here is CASSDGGPYEQYF. Here the CDR3 DNA reads TGTGCCAGCAGTGATGGGGGCCCCTACGAGCAGTACTTC.